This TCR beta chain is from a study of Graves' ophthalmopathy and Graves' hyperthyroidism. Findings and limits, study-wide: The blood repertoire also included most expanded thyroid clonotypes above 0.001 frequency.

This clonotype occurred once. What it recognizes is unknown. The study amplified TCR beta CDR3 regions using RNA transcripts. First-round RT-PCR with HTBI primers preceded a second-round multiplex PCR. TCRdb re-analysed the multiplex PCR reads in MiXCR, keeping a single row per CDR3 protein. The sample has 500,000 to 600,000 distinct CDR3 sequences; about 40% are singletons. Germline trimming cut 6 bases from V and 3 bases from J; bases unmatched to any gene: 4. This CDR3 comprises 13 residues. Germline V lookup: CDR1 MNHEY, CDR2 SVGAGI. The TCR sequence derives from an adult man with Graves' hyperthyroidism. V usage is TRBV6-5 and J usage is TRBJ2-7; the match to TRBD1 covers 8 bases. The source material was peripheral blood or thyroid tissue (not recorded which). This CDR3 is CASSRTGIYEQYF. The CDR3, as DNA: TGTGCCAGCAGCAGGACAGGGATCTACGAGCAGTACTTC.